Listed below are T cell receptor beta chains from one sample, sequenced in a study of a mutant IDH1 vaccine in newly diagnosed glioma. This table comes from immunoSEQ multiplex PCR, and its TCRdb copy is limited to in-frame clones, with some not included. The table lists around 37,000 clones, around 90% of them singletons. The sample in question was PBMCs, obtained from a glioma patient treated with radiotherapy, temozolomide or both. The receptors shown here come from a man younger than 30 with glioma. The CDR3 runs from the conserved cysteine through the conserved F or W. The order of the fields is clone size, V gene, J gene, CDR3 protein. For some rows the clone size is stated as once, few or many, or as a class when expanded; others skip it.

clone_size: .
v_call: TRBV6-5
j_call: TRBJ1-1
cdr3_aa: CASSYSRGANTEAFF

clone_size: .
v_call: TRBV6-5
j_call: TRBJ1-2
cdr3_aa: CASSDRVGYTF

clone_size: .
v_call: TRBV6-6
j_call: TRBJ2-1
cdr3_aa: CASGLAGGSYNEQFF

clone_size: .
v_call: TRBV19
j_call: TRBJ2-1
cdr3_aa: CASSPSLAGAYNEQFF

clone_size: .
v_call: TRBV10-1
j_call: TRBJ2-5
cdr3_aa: CASSESNRAETQYF

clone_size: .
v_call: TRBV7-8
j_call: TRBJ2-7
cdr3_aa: CASSLEVTGEVYEQYF

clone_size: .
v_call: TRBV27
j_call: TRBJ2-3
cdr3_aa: CASSPWGARTDTQYF

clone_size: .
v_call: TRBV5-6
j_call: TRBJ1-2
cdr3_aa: CASSGSSGPGDYGYTF

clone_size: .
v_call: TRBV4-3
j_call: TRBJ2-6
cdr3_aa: CASSQDLQSSGANVLTF

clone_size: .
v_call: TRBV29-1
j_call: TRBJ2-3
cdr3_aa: CSGLTSGGSTDTQYF

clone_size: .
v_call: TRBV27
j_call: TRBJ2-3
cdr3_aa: CASSSGLPMGPDTQYF

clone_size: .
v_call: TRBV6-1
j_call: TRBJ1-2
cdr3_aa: CASSEGGTPNYGYTF

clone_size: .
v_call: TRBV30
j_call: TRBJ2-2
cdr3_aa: CAWKHENTGELFF

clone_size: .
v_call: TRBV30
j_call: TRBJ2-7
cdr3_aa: CAWSLGVTYEQYF

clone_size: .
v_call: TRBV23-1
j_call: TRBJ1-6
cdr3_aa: CASSHPFARGHSPLHF

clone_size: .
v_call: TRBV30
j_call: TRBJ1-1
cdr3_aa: CAWNRGSEAFF

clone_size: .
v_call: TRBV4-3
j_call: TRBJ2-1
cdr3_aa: CASSERASGFGNEQFF

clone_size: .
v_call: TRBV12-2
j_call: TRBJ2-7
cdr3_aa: CASRLELEVEYF

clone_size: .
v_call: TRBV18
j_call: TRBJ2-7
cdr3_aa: CASSPDSSYEQYF

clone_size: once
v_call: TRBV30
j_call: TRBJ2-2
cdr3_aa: CAWSVPGRGELFF

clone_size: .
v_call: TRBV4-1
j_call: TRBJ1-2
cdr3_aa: CASSQGSRTGLLYGYTF

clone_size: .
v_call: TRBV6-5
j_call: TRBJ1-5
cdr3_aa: CASRKGRNNQPQHF

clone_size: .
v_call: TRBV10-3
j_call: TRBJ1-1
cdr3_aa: CAISREANTEAFF

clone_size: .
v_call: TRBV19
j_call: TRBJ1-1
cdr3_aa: CASAIKSDMNTEAFF

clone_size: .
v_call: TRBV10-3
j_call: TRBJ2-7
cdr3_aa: CAISGTSGSYEQYF

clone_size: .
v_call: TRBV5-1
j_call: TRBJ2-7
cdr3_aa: CASSLYGQGLYEQYF

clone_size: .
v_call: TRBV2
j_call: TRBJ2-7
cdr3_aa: CASSLSETTYEQYF

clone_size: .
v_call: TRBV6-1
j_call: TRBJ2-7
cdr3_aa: CASSEDRGGTYEQYF

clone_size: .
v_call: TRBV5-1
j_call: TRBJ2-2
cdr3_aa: CASSFASGTNTGELFF

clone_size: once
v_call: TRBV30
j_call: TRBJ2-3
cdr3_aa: CAWNTAGATDTQYF

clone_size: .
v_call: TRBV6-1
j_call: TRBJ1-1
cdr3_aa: CASSEALGGQEGMNTEAFF

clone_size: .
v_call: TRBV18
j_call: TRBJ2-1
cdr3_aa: CASSPPGLIYNEQFF

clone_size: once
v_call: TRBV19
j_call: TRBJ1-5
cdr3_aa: CASSPPGQRNQPQHF

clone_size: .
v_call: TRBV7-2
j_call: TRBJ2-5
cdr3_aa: CASSLEDRARETQYF

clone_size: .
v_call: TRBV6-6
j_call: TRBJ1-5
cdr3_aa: CASSYEYNQPQHF

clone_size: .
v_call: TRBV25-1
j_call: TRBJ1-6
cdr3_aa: CASSRVSLNSPLHF

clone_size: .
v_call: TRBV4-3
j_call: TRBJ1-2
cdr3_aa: CASSQMTGIYGYTF

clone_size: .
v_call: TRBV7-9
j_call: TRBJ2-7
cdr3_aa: CASSQGQASEQYF

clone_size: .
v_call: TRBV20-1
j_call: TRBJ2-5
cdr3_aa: CSANKGETQYF

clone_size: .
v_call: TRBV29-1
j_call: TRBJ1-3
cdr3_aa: CSVDLRQGAGNTIYF

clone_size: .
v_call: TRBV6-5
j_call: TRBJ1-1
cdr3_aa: CASSYGQGGRNTEAFF

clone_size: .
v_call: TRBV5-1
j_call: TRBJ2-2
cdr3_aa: CASSSQVGAGRAGELFF

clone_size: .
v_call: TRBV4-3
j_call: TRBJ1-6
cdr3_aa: CASSQVRNSPLHF

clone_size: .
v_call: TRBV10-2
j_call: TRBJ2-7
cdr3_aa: CASSETRGSEQYF

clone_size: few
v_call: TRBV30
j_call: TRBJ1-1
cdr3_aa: CAWSVRVGTEAFF

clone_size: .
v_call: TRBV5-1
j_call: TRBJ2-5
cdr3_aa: CASSLGGRARWETQYF

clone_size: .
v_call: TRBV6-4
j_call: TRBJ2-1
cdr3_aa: CASSDLVTNEQFF

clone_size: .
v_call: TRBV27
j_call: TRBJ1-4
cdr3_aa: CASSAGGGKLFF

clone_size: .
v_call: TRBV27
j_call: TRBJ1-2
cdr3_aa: CASSLRRTGVNYGYTF

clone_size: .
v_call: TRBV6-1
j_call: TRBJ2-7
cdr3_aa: CASSDGTATGEQYF

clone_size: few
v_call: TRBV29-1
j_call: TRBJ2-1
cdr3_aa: CSVTELVIQFF

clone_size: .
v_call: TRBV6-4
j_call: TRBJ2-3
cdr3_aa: CASSVVEGDTQYF

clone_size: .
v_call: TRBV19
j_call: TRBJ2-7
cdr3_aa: CASRPRTGDWEQYF

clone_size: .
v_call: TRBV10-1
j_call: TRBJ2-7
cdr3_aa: CASSEFGSDYEQYF

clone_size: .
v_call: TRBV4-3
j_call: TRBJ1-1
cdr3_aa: CASSQAGGLTEAFF

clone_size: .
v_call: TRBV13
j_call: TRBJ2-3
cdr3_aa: CASSERGTQYF

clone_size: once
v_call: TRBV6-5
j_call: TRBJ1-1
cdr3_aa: CASTEPRGAEAFF

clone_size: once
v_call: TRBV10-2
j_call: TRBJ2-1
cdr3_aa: CASSPLGLKGEQFF

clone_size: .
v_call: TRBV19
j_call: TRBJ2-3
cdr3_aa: CASKVRLATDTQYF